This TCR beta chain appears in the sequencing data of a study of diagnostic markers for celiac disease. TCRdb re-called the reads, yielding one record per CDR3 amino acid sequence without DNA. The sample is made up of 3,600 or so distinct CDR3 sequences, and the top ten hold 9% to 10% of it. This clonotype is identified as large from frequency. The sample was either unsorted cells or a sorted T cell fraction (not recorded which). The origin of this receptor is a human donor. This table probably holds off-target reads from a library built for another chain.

CDR3 sequence: CAWSVPDRGLNTEAFF. The chain has TRBV30 and TRBJ1-1; the D gene TCRdb calls, TRBD1, cannot be checked with no DNA. Germline V gives CDR1 GTSNPN, CDR2 SVGIG (reference sequence). The CDR3 has 16 residues.